This entry lists 13 T cell receptor beta chains sequenced from one sample in a study of T cell responses to AZD1222 COVID-19 vaccine. Measured with immunoSEQ multiplex PCR; TCRdb has only the in-frame clones, and not every one. There are around 94,000 clones in the sample; about 88% occur only once, and roughly 21% lies in the top ten. The input for sequencing was peripheral blood, taken on day 0 of AZD1222 vaccination. The receptors originated from an adult in good health.

The chain combines TRBV4-3 with TRBJ2-1, with TRBD2 as a possible D gene (6 bases). This CDR3 spans 19 amino acids. V was shortened by 0 bases and J by 4 bases, with 22 bases between the two germline ends. Germline CDR1 and CDR2: LGHNA and YSLEER. The CDR3 nucleotides are TGCGCCAGCAGCCAAGAGGGGGGAAGTGGGCCAGGATTATACAATGAGCAGTTCTTC. This codes for CASSQEGGSGPGLYNEQFF.

This chain uses TRBV9 with TRBJ1-2; TRBD1 agrees at 12 bases. The trim removed 1 base at V and 4 bases at J, leaving 17 bases unmatched. The CDR3 length is 20 residues. CDR1 is SGDLS, CDR2 YYNGEE, per germline. CDR3: CASSVLPGTGGLGDVYGYTF. The CDR3 DNA is TGTGCCAGCAGCGTATTACCCGGGACAGGGGGCTTAGGTGACGTCTATGGCTACACCTTC.

Only one count was recorded for this clone. The gene calls are TRBV5-6 and TRBJ2-1; 11 bases are shared with TRBD2. This CDR3 has 15 amino acids. In germline, CDR1 is SGHDT, CDR2 YYEEEE. V was clipped by 4 bases and J by 3 bases; unmatched bases: 3. The CDR3 is CASSVGLAGYNEQFF. In nucleotides, the CDR3 is TGTGCCAGCAGCGTCGGACTAGCGGGCTACAATGAGCAGTTCTTC.

The chain joins TRBV7-3 to TRBJ2-4, with 16 nucleotides matching TRBD2. CDR1 and CDR2 from the germline V gene are SGHTA and FQGTGA. With 3 bases clipped from V and 1 base from J, the junction kept 9 bases outside the gene matches. The CDR3 totals 20 residues. The CDR3 nucleotides read TGTGCCAGCAGCTTGTCCGGGACTAGCGGGAGGGTGGGGGCCAAAAACATTCAGTACTTC. Translation: CASSLSGTSGRVGAKNIQYF.

V usage is TRBV12-3 or TRBV12-4 and J usage is TRBJ2-7, with D maybe TRBD1 (6 bases). V lost 3 bases and J lost 5, with 11 bases in between. CDR3 length: 13 amino acids. In DNA, the CDR3 is TGTGCCAGCAGTTTCGTACAGGGCGACGAGCAGTACTTC. Protein product: CASSFVQGDEQYF.

CDR3 DNA sequence: TGTGCCAGCAGCTTAGTTTTCCCCGGACGCTTCTCTGGAAACACCATATATTTT. This translates into CASSLVFPGRFSGNTIYF. The chain joins TRBV11-2 to TRBJ1-3; D gene ambiguous. Germline assignment: CDR1 SGHAT and CDR2 FQNNGV. Trimming cost V 1 base and J 0 bases, with 16 bases left between them. The CDR3 is 18 residues long.

This clone was counted at least ten times. Within the sample, other DNA sequences also encode this same CDR3. J is TRBJ1-3 and V is TRBV4-2; D not resolved. Germline V gives CDR1 LGHNA, CDR2 YNFKEQ. The CDR3 totals 15 residues. Between the trimmed V and J ends, which lost 0 bases and 4 bases, there was a span of 10 bases. CDR3 in DNA: TGTGCCAGCAGCCAAGAAGACCGGGCGGGAAACACCATATATTTT. Translated: CASSQEDRAGNTIYF.

V gene TRBV5-8 combines with J gene TRBJ1-5; no clear D. The germline V and J ends were trimmed by 3 bases and 1 base, with 17 bases remaining between them. CDR1 is SGHTS, CDR2 YDEGEE, per germline. The CDR3 runs 17 residues. CDR3 coding DNA: TGTGCCAGCAGCTCCTCGGGGTTCTCCAACAGCAATCAGCCCCAGCATTTT. Translating gives CASSSSGFSNSNQPQHF. Variable domain in full (rest from reference TRBV5-8 and TRBJ1-5): EAGVTQSPTHLIKTRGQQATLRCSPISGHTSVYWYQQALGLGLQFLLWYDEGEERNRGNFPPRFSGRQFPNYSSELNVNALELEDSALYLCASSSSGFSNSNQPQHFGDGTRLSIL.

The gene calls are TRBV27 and TRBJ2-7; D might be TRBD1 (6 bases). The germline V gene encodes CDR1 MNHEY and CDR2 SMNVEV (reference sequence). The CDR3 has 14 amino acids. Between the trimmed V and J ends, which lost 2 bases and 1 base, there was a span of 9 bases. Here the CDR3 reads CASSLGGSSYEQYF. The CDR3 DNA reads TGTGCCAGCAGTTTAGGGGGCTCATCCTACGAGCAGTACTTC.

The gene calls are TRBV5-4 and TRBJ2-1; tentatively, D is TRBD2 (5 bases). CDR3 length: 13 amino acids. V was cut by 2 bases and J by 8 bases, with 11 bases left in between. The germline V gene has CDR1 SGHNT and CDR2 YYREEE (reference sequence). The CDR3 reads CASSFPGNDEQFF. In DNA form, the CDR3 reads TGTGCCAGCAGCTTCCCGGGGAACGATGAGCAGTTCTTC.

This chain uses TRBV21-1 with TRBJ2-7; the table's D call of TRBD1 was not tested on the DNA. TRBV21-1 is a known pseudogene. This CDR3 contains 16 residues. The CDR3: CASSKVDSHAAYEQYF. The CDR3 DNA sequence: TGTGCCAGCAGCAAAGTGGACAGCCACGCGGCCTACGAGCAGTACTTC.

The rearrangement links TRBV10-3 to TRBJ2-1; possibly TRBD1 for D (6 bases). Germline V gene data show CDR1 as ENHRY and CDR2 as SYGVKD. V shed 9 bases and J shed 3 bases, with 18 bases lying between them. The CDR3 is made up of 15 amino acids. The CDR3 DNA reads as TGTGCCATTAAAACAGGGCCACGAGGCTACAATGAGCAGTTCTTC. Translation: CAIKTGPRGYNEQFF.

In nucleotides, the CDR3 is TGTGCCAGTACCCCACCCACCGAATCGGGCTACACCTTC. Protein sequence: CASTPPTESGYTF. The chain employs TRBV19 and TRBJ1-2, with D unclear. There are 13 residues in the CDR3. Trimming cost V 7 bases and J 8 bases, with 17 bases left between them. CDR1 and CDR2 (germline): LNHDA, SQIVND (reference sequence). The whole variable domain, remainder taken from reference TRBV19 and TRBJ1-2, is DGGITQSPKYLFRKEGQNVTLSCEQNLNHDAMYWYRQDPGQGLRLIYYSQIVNDFQKGDIAEGYSVSREKKESFPLTVTSAQKNPTAFYLCASTPPTESGYTFGSGTRLTVV.